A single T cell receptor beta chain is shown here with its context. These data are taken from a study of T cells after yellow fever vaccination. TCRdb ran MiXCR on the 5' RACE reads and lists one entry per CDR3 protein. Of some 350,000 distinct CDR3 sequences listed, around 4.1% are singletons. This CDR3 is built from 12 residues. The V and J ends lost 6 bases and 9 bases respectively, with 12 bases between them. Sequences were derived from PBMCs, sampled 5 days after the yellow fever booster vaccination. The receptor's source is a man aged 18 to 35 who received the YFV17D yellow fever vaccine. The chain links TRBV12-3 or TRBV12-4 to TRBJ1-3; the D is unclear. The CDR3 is CASSYGFGTIYF. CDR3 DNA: TGTGCCAGCAGCTATGGATTTGGCACCATATATTTT.